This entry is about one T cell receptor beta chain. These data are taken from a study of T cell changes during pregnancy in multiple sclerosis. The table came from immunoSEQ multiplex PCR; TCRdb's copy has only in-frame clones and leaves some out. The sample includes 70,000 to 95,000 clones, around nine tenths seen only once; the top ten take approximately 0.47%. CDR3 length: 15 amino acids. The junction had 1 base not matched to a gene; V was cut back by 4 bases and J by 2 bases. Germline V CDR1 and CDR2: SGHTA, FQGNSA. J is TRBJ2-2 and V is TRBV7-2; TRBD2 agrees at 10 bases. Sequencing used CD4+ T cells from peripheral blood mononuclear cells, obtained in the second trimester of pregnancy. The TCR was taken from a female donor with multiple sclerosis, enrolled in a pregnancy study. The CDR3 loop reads CASSWTSGNTGELFF. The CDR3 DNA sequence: TGTGCCAGCAGCTGGACTAGCGGAAACACCGGGGAGCTGTTTTTT. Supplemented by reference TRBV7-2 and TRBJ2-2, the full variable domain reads GAGVSQSPSNKVTEKGKDVELRCDPISGHTALYWYRQSLGQGLEFLIYFQGNSAPDKSGLPSDRFSAERTGGSVSTLTIQRTQQEDSAVYLCASSWTSGNTGELFFGEGSRLTVL.